Listed below are T cell receptor beta chains from one sample, sequenced in a study of shared clonotypes between healthy human individuals. Generated by immunoSEQ multiplex PCR, the TCRdb table keeps only in-frame clones and is missing some. The table lists roughly 1 million clones, around 74% of them singletons. Sequencing was performed on memory CD4+ T cells sorted from blood. Receptors originate from a man younger than 30 in good health. The CDR3 runs from the conserved cysteine through the conserved F or W. A D gene is named only where the DNA matches it firmly. Some rows mark clone size as missing; the rest say once, few, many or name a class of expanded clone.

j_call	clone_size	d_call	v_call	cdr3_aa	cdr3_nt
TRBJ1-6	few	-	TRBV5-1	CASSLGSGNYNSPLHF	TGCGCCAGCAGCTTGGGCAGTGGGAACTATAATTCACCCCTCCACTTT
TRBJ2-7	-	-	TRBV5-4	CASSVGLLAAYEQYF	TGTGCCAGCAGCGTGGGGTTGTTAGCGGCTTACGAGCAGTACTTC
TRBJ2-7	-	TRBD1	TRBV30	CAWSRGDRGSYEQYF	TGTGCCTGGAGTAGGGGTGACAGGGGTTCCTACGAGCAGTACTTC
TRBJ2-7	-	-	TRBV5-1	CASTNAAYEQYF	TGCGCCAGCACTAATGCGGCCTACGAGCAGTACTTC
TRBJ2-5	many	TRBD2	TRBV7-2	CASSSRLALRLETQYF	TGTGCCAGCAGCTCCCGACTAGCGCTTCGCCTAGAGACCCAGTACTTC
TRBJ2-2	-	-	TRBV28	CASKKKTVNTGELFF	TGTGCCAGCAAAAAGAAGACGGTGAACACCGGGGAGCTGTTTTTT
TRBJ2-1	many	TRBD2	TRBV7-4	CASSLDGGRAAGFNEQFF	TGTGCCAGCAGCTTAGATGGCGGGAGGGCCGCTGGATTCAATGAGCAGTTCTTC
TRBJ1-2	few	-	TRBV6-1	CASSEATGNYGYTF	TGTGCCAGCAGTGAAGCGACAGGAAACTATGGCTACACCTTC
TRBJ2-7	-	TRBD1	TRBV2	CASRTTGGYEQYF	TGTGCCAGCAGGACGACAGGGGGCTACGAGCAGTACTTC
TRBJ2-7	-	-	TRBV7-2	CASSLDGGADEQYF	TGTGCCAGCAGCTTAGATGGAGGGGCGGACGAGCAGTACTTC
TRBJ2-5	-	-	TRBV5-1	CASSLVVQETQYF	TGCGCCAGCAGCTTAGTCGTACAAGAGACCCAGTACTTC
TRBJ2-6	once	-	TRBV2	CASSGSGANVLTF	TGTGCCAGCAGTGGTTCTGGGGCCAACGTCCTGACTTTC
TRBJ1-6	-	TRBD1	TRBV27	CASSFGQGLSPLHF	TGTGCCAGCAGTTTCGGACAGGGACTTTCACCCCTCCACTTT
TRBJ1-4	-	-	TRBV5-4	CASSFSLSEEKLFF	TGTGCCAGCAGCTTTAGCCTCTCCGAGGAAAAACTGTTTTTT
TRBJ1-5	-	-	TRBV27	CASARRSGVGNQPQHF	TGTGCCAGCGCCCGAAGGTCCGGGGTGGGCAATCAGCCCCAGCATTTT
TRBJ2-2	-	-	TRBV2	CASSDPGDTGELFF	TGTGCCAGCAGTGACCCGGGGGACACCGGGGAGCTGTTTTTT
TRBJ2-7	-	-	TRBV20-1	CSARAQTEQYF	TGCAGTGCTAGAGCTCAGACCGAGCAGTACTTC
TRBJ2-1	-	-	TRBV5-7	CASSLPRPTYNEQFF	TGTGCCAGCAGCTTGCCCAGGCCCACCTACAATGAGCAGTTCTTC
TRBJ2-1	-	-	TRBV28	CASNSRSGRGFF	TGTGCCAGCAACTCAAGGTCGGGACGTGGGTTCTTC
TRBJ2-3	-	-	TRBV7-2	CASSLAHRGADTQYF	TGTGCCAGCAGCTTAGCACACCGAGGGGCAGATACGCAGTATTTT
TRBJ2-5	once	TRBD2	TRBV2	CASRQGLAGTETQYF	TGTGCCAGCAGGCAGGGACTAGCGGGAACTGAGACCCAGTACTTC
TRBJ1-2	-	TRBD1	TRBV28	CASSFTGGAGHGYTF	TGTGCCAGCAGTTTTACAGGGGGCGCAGGGCATGGCTACACCTTC
TRBJ2-1	-	TRBD2	TRBV6-6	CASSPGTSGRDEQFF	TGTGCCAGCAGTCCGGGGACTAGCGGGAGAGATGAGCAGTTCTTC
TRBJ2-5	-	-	TRBV6-5	CASSYSTGQGTQYF	TGTGCCAGCAGTTACTCTACAGGCCAGGGGACCCAGTACTTC
TRBJ2-3	few	-	TRBV6-5	CASSYSSGGSTDTQYF	TGTGCCAGCAGTTACTCGAGCGGCGGGAGCACAGATACGCAGTATTTT
TRBJ2-3	-	TRBD2	TRBV7-9	CASSLVGGRNTDTQYF	TGTGCCAGCAGCTTAGTGGGCGGGAGGAATACAGATACGCAGTATTTT
TRBJ2-3	-	TRBD2	TRBV5-1	CASSLQAGVGTDTQYF	TGCGCCAGCAGCTTACAAGCGGGAGTGGGCACAGATACGCAGTATTTT
TRBJ2-5	-	-	TRBV2	CASSEYLRETQYF	TGTGCCAGCAGTGAATATTTGAGAGAGACCCAGTACTTC
TRBJ1-1	-	-	TRBV5-1	CASSPAWGNTEAFF	TGCGCCAGCAGCCCCGCGTGGGGAAACACTGAAGCTTTCTTT
TRBJ1-3	once	TRBD1	TRBV5-5	CASSLEGASSGNTIYF	TGTGCCAGCAGCTTAGAGGGGGCGAGCTCTGGAAACACCATATATTTT
TRBJ2-7	-	-	TRBV7-2	CASSSGISTGQYF	TGTGCCAGCAGCTCCGGTATCTCGACTGGGCAGTACTTC